The next 2 T cell receptor beta chains were all read from a single sample in a study of control samples from healthy donors and cancer patients. Assay: immunoSEQ multiplex PCR; the TCRdb copy retains only in-frame clones and omits some. The table records around 250,000 clones, more than 65% of them present only once. The sequencing input was PBMCs. The origin of the receptors is a woman aged 55-70 years with lung cancer.

J is TRBJ2-1 and V is TRBV19; 11 bases align to TRBD2. V gave up 3 bases and J gave up 6 bases; unmatched junction bases: 10. The CDR3 runs to 17 residues. Germline assignment: CDR1 LNHDA and CDR2 SQIVND (reference sequence). The CDR3 DNA is TGTGCCAGTAGTATGGAACGACTAGCGGGGTTGGGCAATGAGCAGTTCTTC. Translated: CASSMERLAGLGNEQFF.

CDR3 residues: CASSPRRLRSTQYF. The CDR3 DNA follows: TGTGCCAGCAGTCCCCGCCGGCTAAGATCGACCCAGTACTTC. V is TRBV27 and J is TRBJ2-5; D remains unclear. This CDR3 contains 14 residues. Germline V CDR1 and CDR2: MNHEY, SMNVEV (reference sequence). V was clipped by 5 bases and J by 7 bases, with 17 bases between them.